The 2 T cell receptor beta chains presented below share a single source sample, sequenced in a study of identical twins. TCRdb re-derived calls from the 5' RACE reads in MiXCR, one entry per CDR3 protein. The sample contains 240,000 or so distinct CDR3 sequences, approximately 11% of which appear only once. This sample also appeared in a second study, on yellow fever vaccine responses in identical twins.

Material for sequencing was memory (CD45RO+) T cells sorted from blood. These TCRs come from a woman younger than 30 in good health.

V is TRBV15 and J is TRBJ2-1; D may be TRBD2 (6 bases). V was trimmed by 4 bases and J by 8 bases, leaving 24 bases between them. This CDR3 comprises 17 residues. Germline V gene sequence: CDR1 LNHNV, CDR2 YYDKDF (reference sequence). This chain's CDR3 is CATSTRGFARDRDEQFF. CDR3 DNA sequence: TGTGCCACCAGCACCAGAGGGTTTGCGCGGGATCGGGATGAGCAGTTCTTC.

The CDR3 DNA reads as TGTGCCAGCAGCTTAGCTCTGCGGGGGCGAAGGACCGGGGAGCTGTTTTTT. It codes for CASSLALRGRRTGELFF. The gene calls are TRBV11-2 and TRBJ2-2; TRBD2 is a possible D gene (7 bases). There are 17 residues in the CDR3. Trimming took off 1 base at V and 5 bases at J, with 17 bases between the two ends. From germline, CDR1 is SGHAT and CDR2 FQNNGV.